These 27 T cell receptor beta chains share one sample of origin, sequenced in a study of blood T cells in healthy people across ages. Combining a sample-barcoded 5' primer with a J-beta primer mix, a second PCR ran for 7 to 11 cycles. TCRdb re-called the 5' RACE reads with MiXCR, one entry per CDR3 protein. The table includes some 1.6 million distinct CDR3 sequences, 30% to 40% detected once. Sequencing input: blood. These receptors were taken from a woman between 25 and 40 years old in good health.

This clonotype has a handful of counts. The chain has TRBV15 and TRBJ2-7; tentative D call: TRBD1 (5 bases). CDR1 LNHNV and CDR2 YYDKDF come from the germline V gene (reference sequence). The CDR3 extends over 17 amino acids. Trimming stripped 1 base from V and 4 bases from J, with 20 bases between. CDR3 loop: CATSRVPQGGSEYEQYF. Here the CDR3 DNA reads TGTGCCACCAGCAGAGTCCCTCAGGGTGGAAGCGAGTACGAGCAGTACTTC.

This chain connects TRBV5-1 to TRBJ2-5; unclear D gene. CDR1 and CDR2 from the germline V gene are SGHRS and YFSETQ. V was trimmed by 2 bases and J by 5 bases, leaving 7 bases between them. The CDR3 extends over 12 amino acids. CDR3 protein: CASSFQWETQYF. The DNA for the CDR3 is TGCGCCAGCAGCTTCCAGTGGGAGACCCAGTACTTC.

This clonotype was counted ten times or more. This rearrangement joins TRBV15 to TRBJ2-7; D is ambiguous. From germline, CDR1 is LNHNV and CDR2 YYDKDF (reference sequence). The V and J ends lost 3 bases and 4 bases respectively, with 7 bases between them. The CDR3 contains 12 residues. This CDR3 reads CATSSRSYEQYF. CDR3 sequence (DNA): TGTGCCACCAGCAGCCGCAGTTACGAGCAGTACTTC.

The chain couples TRBV6-1 to TRBJ1-5; 7 bases align to TRBD1. CDR3 length: 17 amino acids. Trimming cost V 4 bases and J 0 bases; bases outside gene matches: 9. Germline-derived CDR1 and CDR2 are MNHNS and SASEGT. The chain's CDR3 is CASSGPVTGTSNQPQHF. CDR3 sequence (DNA): TGTGCCAGCAGTGGCCCCGTGACAGGGACTAGCAATCAGCCCCAGCATTTT.

The chain couples TRBV20-1 to TRBJ2-3; D possibly corresponds to TRBD2 (6 bases). Germline V gene data show CDR1 as DFQATT and CDR2 as SNEGSKA (reference sequence). Trimming removed 0 bases from V and 0 bases from J, with 10 bases in between. The CDR3 has 15 amino acids. CDR3 sequence reads: CSARDNLASTDTQYF. Written as DNA, the CDR3 is TGCAGTGCTAGAGATAACCTAGCGAGCACAGATACGCAGTATTTT.

The chain combines TRBV6-1 with TRBJ1-2, with D perhaps matching TRBD1 (5 bases). Germline CDR1 and CDR2: MNHNS and SASEGT. V lost 5 bases to trimming and J lost 7 bases, with 11 bases between them. The CDR3 consists of 12 residues. The DNA for the CDR3 is TGTGCCAGCAGTCGGGCAGGGACTGGCTACACCTTC. As protein: CASSRAGTGYTF.

V usage is TRBV5-1 and J usage is TRBJ2-1; TRBD1 agrees at 11 bases. V lost 4 bases, J lost 8 bases, and 8 bases stayed unmatched. Germline V gene data show CDR1 as SGHRS and CDR2 as YFSETQ. The CDR3 length is 15 residues. CDR3 residues: CASSNRDRGCDEQFF. Here the CDR3 DNA reads TGCGCCAGCAGCAACCGGGACAGGGGGTGCGATGAGCAGTTCTTC.

The chain uses TRBV2 and TRBJ2-7; D is unresolved. Judging by the DNA end, TRBJ2-5 fits better; the J call may be wrong. This CDR3 has 14 amino acids. Per germline, CDR1 SNHLY and CDR2 FYNNEI. The chain's CDR3 is CASSGDASQETQYF. The CDR3 DNA sequence: TGTGCCAGCAGTGGGGATGCTTCTCAAGAGACCCAGTACTTC.

This chain joins TRBV7-9 and TRBJ2-7, with TRBD2 identical over 10 bases. V lost 1 base to trimming and J lost 7 bases; unmatched junction nucleotides: 10. The CDR3 has 16 amino acids. Germline V gene sequence: CDR1 SEHNR, CDR2 FQNEAQ (reference sequence). CDR3 residues: CASSLEAGGYHNEQYF. CDR3 sequence (DNA): TGTGCCAGCAGCTTAGAAGCGGGGGGGTATCACAATGAGCAGTACTTC.

The chain has TRBV27 and TRBJ2-5; no definite D call. V was trimmed by 5 bases and J by 4 bases, leaving 11 bases between them. Germline loops: CDR1 MNHEY, CDR2 SMNVEV (reference sequence). CDR3 length equals 13 residues. The CDR3 spells CASSPTFPETQYF. DNA for the CDR3: TGTGCCAGCAGTCCAACATTCCCAGAGACCCAGTACTTC.

The genes are TRBV7-2 and TRBJ2-4; 10 bases are shared with TRBD2. The DNA end favors TRBJ2-5, so the J call may be wrong. Germline V gene data show CDR1 as SGHTA and CDR2 as FQGNSA. The CDR3 has 15 residues. The CDR3 coding sequence is TGTGCCAGCAGCTTAAGCGGGGGGGCCGGAAAGACCCAGTACTTC. This codes for CASSLSGGAGKTQYF.

The V gene is TRBV5-1, the J gene TRBJ2-2, with D tentatively TRBD1 (5 bases). V lost 5 bases to trimming and J lost 1 base, with 9 bases between them. The germline CDR1 and CDR2 sequences are SGHRS and YFSETQ. CDR3 length: 14 amino acids. CDR3 in amino acids: CASRDTLNTGELFF. In nucleotides, the CDR3 is TGCGCCAGCAGGGACACTTTGAACACCGGGGAGCTGTTTTTT.

The table lists this clonotype with a few counts. The genes are TRBV20-1 and TRBJ2-1; 8 bases match TRBD1. The CDR3 has 14 amino acids. V lost 6 bases, J lost 2 bases, and 6 bases stayed unmatched. Per the germline V gene, CDR1 is DFQATT and CDR2 is SNEGSKA (reference sequence). CDR3 sequence: CSAGRQGTYNEQFF. In nucleotides, the CDR3 is TGCAGTGCGGGCCGACAGGGGACCTACAATGAGCAGTTCTTC.

On this clonotype itself: One base away lies a much larger clone, so this may be a sequencing read error. The genes are TRBV10-3 and TRBJ2-3; D is unclear. Germline V gene lookup returns CDR1 ENHRY and CDR2 SYGVKD. With 0 bases removed from V and 7 bases from J, the gap between germline ends came to 17 bases. The CDR3 extends over 16 amino acids. DNA for the CDR3: TGTGCCATCAGTGAGTCGTCGGAACGGTTGGCGTATACGCAGTATTTT. This encodes CAISESSERLAYTQYF.

Here the CDR3 reads CSAYRAILDYGYTF. CDR3 nucleotide sequence: TGCAGTGCATACCGGGCCATTCTCGACTATGGCTACACCTTC. The chain recombines TRBV20-1 with TRBJ1-2; D unresolved. The germline V gene encodes CDR1 DFQATT and CDR2 SNEGSKA (reference sequence). Trimming left V 6 bases short and J 3 bases short, with 17 bases between. CDR3 length: 14 amino acids.

This clonotype was detected a few times. V usage is TRBV20-1 and J usage is TRBJ2-7, with 11 bases that match TRBD2. With 4 bases clipped from V and 7 bases from J, the junction kept 9 bases outside the gene matches. Germline V gene lookup returns CDR1 DFQATT and CDR2 SNEGSKA (reference sequence). The CDR3 has 14 amino acids. The CDR3 DNA follows: TGCAGTGCTATGGCTAGCGGGAGGATGGGGGAGCAGTACTTC. Translation gives CSAMASGRMGEQYF.

A few counts support this clonotype. The genes are TRBV29-1 and TRBJ1-5, with 8 positions matching TRBD1. Germline V gives CDR1 SQVTM, CDR2 ANQGSEA. The trim removed 5 bases at V and 2 bases at J, leaving 11 bases unmatched. The CDR3 loop spans 16 amino acids. CDR3 nucleotides: TGCAGCGTTCGTGACAGGGGCCGTGAGGGCAATCAGCCCCAGCATTTT. Translation gives CSVRDRGREGNQPQHF.

This clonotype was picked up a small number of times. The rearrangement joins TRBV20-1 to TRBJ1-2; D unresolved. The germline V gene encodes CDR1 DFQATT and CDR2 SNEGSKA (reference sequence). The CDR3 is 11 residues long. V gave up 6 bases and J gave up 3 bases, with 8 bases separating them. Written as DNA, the CDR3 is TGCAGTGCCATCCTTGACTATGGCTACACCTTC. It specifies CSAILDYGYTF.

This clonotype occurred many times. The rearrangement links TRBV7-2 to TRBJ2-7; D may correspond to TRBD1 or TRBD2 (5 bases each). The CDR3 contains 13 residues. Trimming took off 0 bases at V and 2 bases at J, with 5 bases between the two ends. Germline CDR1 and CDR2: SGHTA and FQGNSA. The DNA for the CDR3 is TGTGCCAGCAGCTTAGCGGGGGCCTACGAGCAGTACTTC. This codes for CASSLAGAYEQYF.

The table lists this clonotype with a few counts. This rearrangement joins TRBV10-3 to TRBJ1-2, with 8 bases identical to TRBD1. Germline lookup yields CDR1 ENHRY and CDR2 SYGVKD. Trimming took 6 bases from V and 2 from J; bases not matched to a gene: 14. This CDR3 comprises 17 residues. The CDR3 DNA reads as TGTGCCATCAGGATGACAGGGGTGACTCATCCCAACTATGGCTACACCTTC. Translating gives CAIRMTGVTHPNYGYTF.

The rearrangement uses TRBV7-2 and TRBJ2-1, with a weak D call TRBD1 (6 bases). The CDR3 length is 16 residues. The V and J ends lost 4 bases and 2 bases respectively, with 15 bases between them. Looked up from germline, CDR1 is SGHTA and CDR2 is FQGNSA. As DNA, the CDR3 is TGTGCCAGCAGCTCCCCGAAGGGGGACCCCTACAATGAGCAGTTCTTC. This sequence encodes CASSSPKGDPYNEQFF.

This clonotype was observed a few times. The chain has TRBV28 and TRBJ2-5; D call uncertain. Germline V CDR1 and CDR2: MDHEN, SYDVKM. V lost 3 bases and J lost 0, with 17 bases in between. This CDR3 spans 17 amino acids. Here the CDR3 DNA reads TGTGCCAGCAGTTTGGTGCTTGTGGCCCCTTACCAAGAGACCCAGTACTTC. Translation: CASSLVLVAPYQETQYF.

The genes are TRBV2 and TRBJ2-7, with TRBD2 identical over 9 bases. The CDR3 loop spans 15 amino acids. CDR1 and CDR2 from the germline V gene are SNHLY and FYNNEI. The V segment lost 4 bases and the J segment 1 base; nucleotides outside the gene matches: 5. For the CDR3, the DNA is TGTGCCAGCAGTGTGACTAGCGGACTTTCCTACGAGCAGTACTTC. Amino acid sequence: CASSVTSGLSYEQYF.

The V and J genes are TRBV12-3 or TRBV12-4 and TRBJ2-2; 9 bases are a match to TRBD2. This CDR3 is 17 amino acids long. Trimming took 3 bases from V and 4 from J; bases not matched to a gene: 9. DNA for the CDR3: TGTGCCAGCAGTTTCCGGCTAGCGGGGATTCCCACCGGGGAGCTGTTTTTT. Protein sequence: CASSFRLAGIPTGELFF.

This rearrangement joins TRBV5-1 to TRBJ2-4; no reliable D call. With the DNA end fitting TRBJ2-7 better, the J assignment may be wrong. The CDR3 is 14 residues long. Germline CDR1 SGHRS, CDR2 YFSETQ. CDR3 in DNA: TGCGCCAGCTCCAAAACGGGCTCGGGTCACGAGCAGTACTTC. It is translated as CASSKTGSGHEQYF.

This chain links TRBV9 with TRBJ1-1, with no clear D. Germline CDR1 and CDR2: SGDLS and YYNGEE. Deletions cut 1 base from V and 2 bases from J, with 6 bases between. The CDR3 length is 13 residues. The CDR3 here is CASSVFTNTEAFF. In nucleotides, the CDR3 is TGTGCCAGCAGCGTATTTACAAACACTGAAGCTTTCTTT.

This clonotype was seen repeatedly, ten times or more. The chain employs TRBV12-3 or TRBV12-4 and TRBJ2-5; D gene unclear. This CDR3 is built from 14 residues. Trimming pared 2 bases from V and 4 bases from J, leaving 11 bases between. DNA for the CDR3: TGTGCCAGCAGTTTACCCGACCCACGAGAGACCCAGTACTTC. It is translated as CASSLPDPRETQYF.